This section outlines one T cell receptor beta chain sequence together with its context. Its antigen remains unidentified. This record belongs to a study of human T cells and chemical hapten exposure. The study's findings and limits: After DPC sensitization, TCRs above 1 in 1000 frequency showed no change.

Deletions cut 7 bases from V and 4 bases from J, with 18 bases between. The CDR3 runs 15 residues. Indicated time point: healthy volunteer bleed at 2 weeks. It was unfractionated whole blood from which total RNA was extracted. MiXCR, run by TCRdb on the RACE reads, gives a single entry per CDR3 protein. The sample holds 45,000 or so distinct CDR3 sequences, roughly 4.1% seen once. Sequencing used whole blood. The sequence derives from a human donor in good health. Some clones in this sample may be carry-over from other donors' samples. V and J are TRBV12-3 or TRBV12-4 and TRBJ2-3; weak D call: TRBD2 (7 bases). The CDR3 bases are TGTGCCAGCAATCGGTTAGGGGGGGACGCAGATACGCAGTATTTT. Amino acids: CASNRLGGDADTQYF.